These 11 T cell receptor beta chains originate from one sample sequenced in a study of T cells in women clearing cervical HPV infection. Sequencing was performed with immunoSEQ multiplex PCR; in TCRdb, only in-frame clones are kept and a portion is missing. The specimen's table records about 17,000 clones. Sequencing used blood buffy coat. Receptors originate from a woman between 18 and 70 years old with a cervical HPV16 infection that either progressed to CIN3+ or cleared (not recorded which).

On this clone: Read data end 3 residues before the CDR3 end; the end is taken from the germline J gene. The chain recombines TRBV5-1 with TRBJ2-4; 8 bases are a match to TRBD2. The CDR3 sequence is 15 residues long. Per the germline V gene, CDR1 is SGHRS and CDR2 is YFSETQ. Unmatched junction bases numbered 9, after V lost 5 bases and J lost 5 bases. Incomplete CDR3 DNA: TGCGCCAGCAGTTTTGGGGGACTAGGGGAAAACATT. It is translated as CASSFGGLGENI. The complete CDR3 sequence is CASSFGGLGENIQYF.

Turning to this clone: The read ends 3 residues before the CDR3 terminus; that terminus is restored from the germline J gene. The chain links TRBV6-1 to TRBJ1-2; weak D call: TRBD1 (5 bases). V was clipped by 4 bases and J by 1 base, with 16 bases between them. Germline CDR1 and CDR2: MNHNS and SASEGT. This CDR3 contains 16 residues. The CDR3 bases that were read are TGTGCCAGCAGTGTTCCCCTCGCGGGGCATAACTATGGC. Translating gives CASSVPLAGHNYG. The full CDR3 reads CASSVPLAGHNYGYTF.

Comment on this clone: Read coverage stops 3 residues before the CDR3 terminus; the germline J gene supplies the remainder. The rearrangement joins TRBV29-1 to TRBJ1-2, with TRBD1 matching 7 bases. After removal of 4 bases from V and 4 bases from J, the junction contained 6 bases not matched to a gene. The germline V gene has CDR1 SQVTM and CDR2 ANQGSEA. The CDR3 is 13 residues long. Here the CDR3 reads CSVGDRAGYGYTF. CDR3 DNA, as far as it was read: TGCAGCGTTGGTGACAGGGCTGGCTATGGC.

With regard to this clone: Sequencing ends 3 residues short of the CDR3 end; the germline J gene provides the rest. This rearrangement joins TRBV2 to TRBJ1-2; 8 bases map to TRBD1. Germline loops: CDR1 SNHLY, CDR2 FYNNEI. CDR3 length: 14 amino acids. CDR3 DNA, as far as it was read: TGTGCCAGCAGCTCCGGGACAGGACGTGGGGGC. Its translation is CASSSGTGRGG. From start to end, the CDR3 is CASSSGTGRGGYTF. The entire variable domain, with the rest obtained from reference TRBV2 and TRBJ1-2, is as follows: EPEVTQTPSHQVTQMGQEVILRCVPISNHLYFYWYRQILGQKVEFLVSFYNNEISEKSEIFDDQFSVERPDGSNFTLKIRSTKLEDSAMYFCASSSGTGRGGYTFGSGTRLTVV.

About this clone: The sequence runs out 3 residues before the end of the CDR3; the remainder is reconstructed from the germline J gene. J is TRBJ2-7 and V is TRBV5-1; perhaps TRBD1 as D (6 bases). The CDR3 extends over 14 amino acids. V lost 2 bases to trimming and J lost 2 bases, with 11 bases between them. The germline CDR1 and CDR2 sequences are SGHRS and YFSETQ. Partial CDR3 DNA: TGCGCCAGCAGCTTACAGGGATCCCCCTACGAG. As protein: CASSLQGSPYE. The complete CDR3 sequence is CASSLQGSPYEQYF.

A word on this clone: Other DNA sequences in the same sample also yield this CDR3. CDR3 loop: CASSFGRGLGQPQHF. CDR3 DNA, as far as it was read: TGTGCCAGCAGCTTCGGCAGGGGGCTGGGTCAGCCC. The V call is TRBV11-2, the J call TRBJ1-5; 8 bases match TRBD1. The CDR3 end is not reached by the read, which stops 3 residues before it; the germline J gene fills it in. The germline CDR1 and CDR2 sequences are SGHAT and FQNNGV. V was pared by 3 bases and J by 6 bases, with 7 bases of the junction left unmatched. The CDR3 consists of 15 residues.

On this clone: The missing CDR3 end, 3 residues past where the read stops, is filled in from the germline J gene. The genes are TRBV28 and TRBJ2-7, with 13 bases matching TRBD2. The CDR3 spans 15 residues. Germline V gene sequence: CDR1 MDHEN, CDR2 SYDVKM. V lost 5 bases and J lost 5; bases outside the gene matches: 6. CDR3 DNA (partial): TGTGCCAGCAGTAGGACTAGCGGGAGCAGGGACGAG. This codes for CASSRTSGSRDE. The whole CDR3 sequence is CASSRTSGSRDEQYF.

CDR3 loop: CAWSVGQRRADTQYF. The DNA read from the CDR3 is TGTGCCTGGAGTGTAGGGCAGCGCAGGGCAGATACG. The chain recombines TRBV30 with TRBJ2-3, with a tentative D call TRBD1 (5 bases). With the read ending 3 residues before the CDR3 end, the germline J gene is used to fill in that end. Germline V CDR1 and CDR2: GTSNPN, SVGIG (reference sequence). Trimming removed 0 bases at V and 4 bases at J, with 14 bases between. This CDR3 region has 15 residues.

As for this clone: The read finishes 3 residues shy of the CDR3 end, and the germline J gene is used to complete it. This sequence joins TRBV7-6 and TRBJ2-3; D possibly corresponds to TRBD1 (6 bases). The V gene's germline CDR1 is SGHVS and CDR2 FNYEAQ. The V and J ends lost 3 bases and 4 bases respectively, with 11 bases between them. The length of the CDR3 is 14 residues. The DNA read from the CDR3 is TGTGCCAGCAGCTTCGGACAGATTGCAGATACG. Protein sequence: CASSFGQIADT. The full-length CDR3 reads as CASSFGQIADTQYF. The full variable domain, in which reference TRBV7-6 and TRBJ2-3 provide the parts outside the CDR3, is GAGVSQSPRYKVTKRGQDVALRCDPISGHVSLYWYRQALGQGPEFLTYFNYEAQQDKSGLPNDRFSAERPEGSISTLTIQRTEQRDSAMYRCASSFGQIADTQYFGPGTRLTVL.

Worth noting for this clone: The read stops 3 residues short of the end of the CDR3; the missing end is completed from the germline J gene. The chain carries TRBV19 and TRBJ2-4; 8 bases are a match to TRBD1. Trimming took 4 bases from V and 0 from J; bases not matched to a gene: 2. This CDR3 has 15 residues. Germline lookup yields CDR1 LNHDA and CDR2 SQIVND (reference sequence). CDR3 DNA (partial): TGTGCCAGTAGTACCAGGGGGCGAGCCAAAAACATT. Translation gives CASSTRGRAKNI. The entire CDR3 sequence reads CASSTRGRAKNIQYF.

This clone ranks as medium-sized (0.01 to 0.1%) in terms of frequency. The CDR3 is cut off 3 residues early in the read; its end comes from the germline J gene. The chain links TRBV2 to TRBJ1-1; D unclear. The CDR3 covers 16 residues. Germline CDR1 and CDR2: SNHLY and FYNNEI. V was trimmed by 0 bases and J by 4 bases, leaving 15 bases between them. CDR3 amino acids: CASSEAPRGWGTEAFF. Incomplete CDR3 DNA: TGTGCCAGCAGTGAAGCGCCCCGGGGATGGGGCACTGAA.